What follows are 18 T cell receptor beta chains derived from one specimen sequenced in a study of blood T cells in healthy people across ages. Using a J-beta primer mix together with a sample-barcoded 5' primer, a second PCR was run for roughly 6 to 12 cycles. Each CDR3 protein gets one entry after TCRdb re-called the 5' RACE reads with MiXCR. The data contain 780,000 or so distinct CDR3 sequences, more than 55% of them singletons. Sequencing used blood. The receptors originated from a man aged 35-49 years in good health.

The table lists this clonotype with a few counts. The V and J genes are TRBV12-3 or TRBV12-4 and TRBJ1-4; D is uncertain. V shed 5 bases and J shed 4 bases, with 8 bases lying between them. This CDR3 spans 13 amino acids. The CDR3 loop reads CASSKQNNEKLFF. In DNA form, the CDR3 reads TGTGCCAGCAGTAAACAGAATAATGAAAAACTGTTTTTT.

The CDR3 region is CASSLTGLDTDTQYF. The CDR3 DNA follows: TGTGCCAGCAGCTTAACAGGGCTCGACACAGATACGCAGTATTTT. This chain uses TRBV7-2 with TRBJ2-3, with TRBD1 as a possible D gene (6 bases). In germline, CDR1 is SGHTA, CDR2 FQGNSA. V was shortened by 2 bases and J by 2 bases, with 11 bases between the two germline ends. The CDR3 has 15 amino acids.

V usage is TRBV20-1 and J usage is TRBJ2-3; possibly TRBD1 for D (6 bases). The CDR3 consists of 14 residues. The germline CDR1 and CDR2 sequences are DFQATT and SNEGSKA (reference sequence). V was cut by 5 bases and J by 4 bases, with 16 bases left in between. CDR3 nucleotide sequence: TGCAGTGCTTCTAGACAGGTCGGGGCAGATACGCAGTATTTT. Translated, it gives CSASRQVGADTQYF.

The chain joins TRBV14 to TRBJ2-1; 8 positions match TRBD2. CDR1 is SGHDN, CDR2 FVKESK, per germline. The CDR3 contains 15 residues. Unmatched junction bases numbered 4, after V lost 1 base and J lost 5 bases. The CDR3 DNA reads as TGTGCCAGCAGCCAAGGGACTAGCAGGAACAATGAGCAGTTCTTC. Translation: CASSQGTSRNNEQFF.

This clonotype was seen at least ten times. The CDR3 protein is CASSRPGLASASYEQYF. The DNA of the CDR3 is TGTGCCAGCAGCCGACCGGGACTAGCGTCAGCTTCCTACGAGCAGTACTTC. V gene TRBV6-5 combines with J gene TRBJ2-7, with 10 bases aligning to TRBD2. This CDR3 comprises 17 residues. Germline V lookup: CDR1 MNHEY, CDR2 SVGAGI. The V and J ends lost 6 bases and 1 base, in that order; junction bases with no gene match: 12.

This chain uses TRBV29-1 with TRBJ1-1; no reliable D call. Trimming shortened V by 3 bases and J by 7 bases, and 15 bases separated the two germline ends. The CDR3 spans 13 residues. Per germline, CDR1 SQVTM and CDR2 ANQGSEA. CDR3 nucleotides: TGCAGCGTTGAGGAGGGCGGGGAGGGTGAAGCTTTCTTT. This gives the protein CSVEEGGEGEAFF.

The gene calls are TRBV7-2 and TRBJ2-1, with D uncertain. This CDR3 contains 14 residues. Between the trimmed V and J ends, which lost 4 bases and 2 bases, there was a span of 9 bases. From germline, CDR1 is SGHTA and CDR2 FQGNSA. CDR3 sequence: CASSSLRAYNEQFF. Written as DNA, the CDR3 is TGTGCCAGCAGCTCGCTGAGAGCCTACAATGAGCAGTTCTTC.

The V gene is TRBV7-8, the J gene TRBJ2-1, with TRBD2 matching 12 bases. This CDR3 has 16 residues. V gave up 2 bases and J gave up 7 bases; unmatched junction bases: 6. Germline V CDR1 and CDR2: SGHVS, FQNEAQ. The CDR3 coding sequence is TGTGCCAGCAGCTTACTGGGGGGGACTAGCGGGAATGAGCAGTTCTTC. The encoded protein is CASSLLGGTSGNEQFF.

This clonotype was detected once. The rearrangement joins TRBV3-1 to TRBJ2-5; the D is unclear. The DNA end is a closer match to TRBJ2-7, so the J assignment may be wrong. The CDR3 runs 14 residues. Germline V lookup: CDR1 LGHDT, CDR2 YNNKEL (reference sequence). The CDR3 nucleotides read TGTGCCAGCAGCCAAGGGAGTTCCCCTTACGAGCAGTACTTC. As protein: CASSQGSSPYEQYF.

With regard to this clonotype: Germline is not matched at one junction end, which may reflect a read error. The V gene is TRBV7-2, the J gene TRBJ1-2; a possible D gene is TRBD1 (6 bases). CDR1 is SGHTA and CDR2 is FQGNSA in the germline V gene. CDR3 length: 14 amino acids. The CDR3 loop is CASNLERGAYGYTF. As DNA, the CDR3 is TGTGCCAGCAACTTAGAGCGGGGGGCCTATGGCTACACCTTC.

The V call is TRBV7-2, the J call TRBJ2-6, with 10 bases lining up with TRBD2. Trimming removed 2 bases from V and 0 bases from J; junction bases left unmatched: 1. CDR1 is SGHTA, CDR2 FQGNSA, per germline. This CDR3 spans 17 amino acids. CDR3 DNA sequence: TGTGCCAGCAGCTTACCTAGCGGGGGCTCTGGGGCCAACGTCCTGACTTTC. Translated: CASSLPSGGSGANVLTF.

The gene calls are TRBV3-1 and TRBJ2-5, with TRBD2 matching 7 bases. The germline V gene encodes CDR1 LGHDT and CDR2 YNNKEL (reference sequence). This CDR3 is built from 15 residues. Trimming took 1 base from V and 11 from J; bases not matched to a gene: 13. This CDR3 reads CASSQVILSGNEQYF. The CDR3 DNA is TGTGCCAGCAGCCAAGTGATTTTGAGCGGGAATGAGCAGTACTTC.

The chain carries TRBV10-2 and TRBJ2-3; D uncertain. Per the germline V gene, CDR1 is WSHSY and CDR2 is SAAADI. This CDR3 has 14 amino acids. With 6 bases removed from V and 2 bases from J, the gap between germline ends came to 12 bases. DNA for the CDR3: TGCGCCAGCAGATTAGAGGTCACCACAGATACGCAGTATTTT. Encoded protein: CASRLEVTTDTQYF.

The chain uses TRBV6-2 or TRBV6-3 and TRBJ2-7; D not certain. CDR3 length: 15 residues. Germline assignment: CDR1 MNHEY and CDR2 SVGEGT. V lost 2 bases and J lost 1, with 12 bases in between. The CDR3 protein is CASSYTARLSYEQYF. In DNA form, the CDR3 reads TGTGCCAGCAGTTACACGGCACGTCTTTCCTACGAGCAGTACTTC.

The chain has TRBV7-2 and TRBJ1-6; D is undetermined. V was pared by 11 bases and J by 3 bases, with 20 bases between. The CDR3 sequence is 16 residues long. Germline V lookup: CDR1 SGHTA, CDR2 FQGNSA. The CDR3 spells CAGRIHQEFYNSPLHF. CDR3 DNA sequence: TGTGCCGGCCGAATCCACCAGGAGTTCTATAATTCACCCCTCCACTTT.

This chain connects TRBV27 to TRBJ2-5; TRBD1 or TRBD2 may be the D gene (5 bases each). V lost 3 bases and J 12 bases, leaving 14 bases between the germline ends. The CDR3 has 12 residues. Per the germline V gene, CDR1 is MNHEY and CDR2 is SMNVEV (reference sequence). CDR3 region: CASSFWGRGEYF. The DNA for the CDR3 is TGTGCCAGCAGTTTTTGGGGACGAGGGGAGTACTTC.

This clonotype qualifies as medium-sized (0.01 to 0.1%). The V gene is TRBV7-2, the J gene TRBJ1-2; D is unclear. The CDR3 consists of 13 residues. The V gene lost 1 base and the J gene lost 1 base, with 4 bases spanning the gap. CDR1 is SGHTA and CDR2 is FQGNSA in the germline V gene. The CDR3 sequence: CASSLDNNYGYTF. The CDR3 DNA is TGTGCCAGCAGCTTAGACAATAACTATGGCTACACCTTC.

This clonotype was seen only a few times. The V and J genes are TRBV6-4 and TRBJ2-3; D uncertain. The germline V gene encodes CDR1 MRHNA and CDR2 SNTAGT. Trimming shortened V by 0 bases and J by 3 bases, and 10 bases separated the two germline ends. The CDR3 sequence is 15 residues long. CDR3 loop: CASSDSVPPTDTQYF. The CDR3 DNA is TGTGCCAGCAGTGACTCGGTTCCCCCAACAGATACGCAGTATTTT.